This TCR beta chain was obtained from a study of OX40 agonist ivuxolimab in advanced cancers. The wider study: The drug used for patients, ivuxolimab, was an agonistic anti-OX40 (CD134) antibody.

V lost 5 bases, J lost 7 bases, and 3 bases stayed unmatched. This CDR3 is built from 14 residues. Germline loops: CDR1 SGHRS, CDR2 YFSETQ. Assay used: immunoSEQ multiplex PCR; TCRdb lists only in-frame clones, some missing. The data contain 60,000 to 65,000 clones, approximately 92% of them singletons. The J gene is TRBJ2-3, the V gene TRBV5-1, with 14 positions matching TRBD2. This sequence was found in an adult with an advanced solid tumor such as melanoma, head and neck, liver or kidney cancer. Here the sequenced sample was CD4+ or CD8+ T cells sorted from blood, taken in a trial of the OX40 agonist ivuxolimab. The CDR3 spells CASRTSGGANTQYF. DNA for the CDR3: TGCGCCAGCAGGACTAGCGGGGGGGCCAATACGCAGTATTTT.